This T cell receptor beta chain was found in a study of blood T cell repertoires in COVID-19. Original analysis: For nucleated cells, counts were estimated from reference gene primer amplification. Here immunoSEQ multiplex PCR was the method, and the copy in TCRdb shows in-frame clones only, minus some. Clone size and the V and J calls come from that table; the DNA yielded D and trimming. This sample has fewer than 40,000 clones, with just under 80% found just once. Sequencing was performed on peripheral blood. The clonotype originates from a man between 60 and 70 years old with acute or convalescent COVID-19.

The chain's CDR3 is CASSPGGNSPLHF. The CDR3 coding sequence is TGTGCCAGCAGTCCAGGGGGCAATTCACCCCTCCACTTT. The chain combines TRBV25-1 with TRBJ1-6; 8 bases line up with TRBD1. Germline trimming cut 5 bases from V and 7 bases from J; bases unmatched to any gene: 1. Germline V lookup: CDR1 MGHDK, CDR2 SYGVNS. The CDR3 sequence is 13 residues long.